Shown below are 2 T cell receptor beta chains from a single sample sequenced in a study of beta chain features in type 1 diabetes. Study-level findings and limits: Within each of all four CD4+ subsets, Type 1 diabetes patients had TCRB CDR3s that were moderately but significantly shorter.

For these TCRs, the target antigens are not known. Isolated RNA was reverse transcribed in full, so expressed TCRB transcripts were sequenced. The data were produced by immunoSEQ multiplex PCR, yet TCRdb's version contains in-frame clones alone and is incomplete. In the table there are some 250,000 clones, under 13% of which are singletons. Sequencing was performed on naive CD4+ T cells from blood. These receptors all stem from a man aged 25-45 years with type 1 diabetes.

V is TRBV7-3 and J is TRBJ1-6, with a weak D call TRBD1 (5 bases). CDR1 is SGHTA, CDR2 FQGTGA, per germline. The CDR3 consists of 15 residues. V was cut by 3 bases and J by 5 bases, with 11 bases left in between. The CDR3 DNA reads as TGTGCCAGCAGCTTCGCCGGGGGGAATAATTCACCCCTCCACTTT. Translated, it gives CASSFAGGNNSPLHF.

This sequence joins TRBV18 and TRBJ1-2, with TRBD1 matching 8 bases. The CDR3 contains 13 residues. V lost 6 bases, J lost 5 bases, and 5 bases stayed unmatched. Germline assignment: CDR1 KGHSH and CDR2 LQKENI. DNA for the CDR3: TGTGCCAGCTCTTCGGGACAGGATTATGGCTACACCTTC. Residues: CASSSGQDYGYTF.